This record concerns one TCR beta chain sequence. The clone's antigen remains unknown. The data were obtained in a study of T cells expressing NK-cell markers (dated by TCRdb to 2018 to 2021). Background for the entire study: About eight donors provided sorted CD3+CD56+NKG2C+, CD3+CD56+NKG2C- and CD3+CD56-NKG2C+ T-cell subsets, whose TCR beta-chain repertoires were profiled. Among the eight sequenced donors, only one was HCMV-seronegative, while the other seven were HCMV-seropositive. All eight donors whose samples were sequenced were randomly selected healthy volunteers, three of them men and five women. Sequencing of the libraries produced 2 x 150 bp reads on Illumina HiSeq 2000/2500, MiSeq or NextSeq. Study-wide conclusions, independent of this receptor: Those dominant clonotypes were again the most abundant among CD3+CD56-NKG2C+ cells in several donors, at about 28.3-65%. Whether the expanded NKG2C-expressing T cell clones were specific for HCMV antigens was left unclear. In six donors, the dominant CD3+CD56+NKG2C+ clonotypes ranked among the top 10 CD8+ clonotypes, making up 1.0-7.0% of CD8+ T cells.

Sequencing took place on an Illumina HiSeq 2000. 5'RACE template switching, by which a universal primer site and unique molecular identifiers were added, was used to make TCR beta cDNA libraries. Priming for cDNA synthesis came from the TCR beta constant segment, and two successive PCR amplification steps followed. Per the source publication's procedure: MIGEC was used to demultiplex reads and group reads by UMI, and MiTCR was used to assemble and quantify clonotypes. To exclude erroneous sequences, only TCR cDNA sequences supported by at least two reads were retained. Downstream repertoire analysis used the tcR package, and clonotypes were matched across fractions by CDR3 nucleotide sequence plus V segment. VDJmatch was used to annotate antigen specificity against VDJdb, with one amino acid substitution in CDR3 permitted. TCRdb reprocessed the reads, so every CDR3 protein sequence counts as one entry and DNA is not shown. The V and J calls here are based on TCRdb, not the publication. This sample's table lists roughly 420,000 distinct CDR3 sequences. The ten largest clones add up to roughly 8% of the sample.

A commercial ELISA kit detecting HCMV-specific IgG in serum was used to determine HCMV serostatus. Ficoll density gradient centrifugation was used to isolate peripheral blood mononuclear cells from blood. The CDR1 and CDR2 encoded by the germline V gene are SGDLS and YYNGEE. CDR3 length: 15 amino acids, cysteine to phenylalanine. The DNA sequence is not available. The sequence joins TRBV9 to TRBJ1-2; TCRdb selects TRBD1, and the lack of DNA leaves this call unchecked. This TCR was sampled from a woman aged 18 to 75 in good health. Sequenced input: blood T cells: a sorted CD56 or NKG2C T cell subset, CD4+ or CD8+ T cells, or bulk PBMC T cells (not recorded which). The CDR3 sequence is CASSVSTGVDYGYTF.